The 25 T cell receptor beta chains below were found in one sample sequenced in a study of cytomegalovirus exposure and HLA in healthy donors. PCR was performed using 60 Vbeta and 13 Jbeta primers. Using immunoSEQ multiplex PCR, the repertoire was profiled, and TCRdb retains in-frame clones only, with some absent. The table records approximately 150,000 clones, around 80% of them present only once. The sequencing input was PBMCs. The receptors shown here come from a man aged 18 to 29 in good health and CMV-seropositive.

The rearrangement joins TRBV11-2 to TRBJ2-6, with unresolved D. The CDR3 extends over 16 amino acids. Germline V gene data show CDR1 as SGHAT and CDR2 as FQNNGV. Trimming cost V 2 bases and J 1 base, with 9 bases left between them. CDR3 in amino acids: CASSLNPGSGANVLTF. The CDR3 coding sequence is TGTGCCAGCAGCTTAAATCCCGGGTCTGGGGCCAACGTCCTGACTTTC.

The chain has TRBV7-2 and TRBJ2-1; the D is unclear. The germline V gene has CDR1 SGHTA and CDR2 FQGNSA. The CDR3 is 13 amino acids. The V end was cut by 2 bases, the J end by 4 bases, with 6 bases between. The chain's CDR3 is CASSLNAYNEQFF. Here the CDR3 DNA reads TGTGCCAGCAGCTTAAATGCGTACAATGAGCAGTTCTTC.

About this clone itself: The same CDR3 also results from other DNA sequences found in this sample. The chain has TRBV6-5 and TRBJ2-7; TRBD1 agrees at 7 bases. In germline, CDR1 is MNHEY, CDR2 SVGAGI. J was trimmed by 4 bases and V by 2 bases; bases with no gene match: 2. This CDR3 spans 13 amino acids. The CDR3 DNA reads TGTGCCAGCAGTTACCGGACAGGTTACGAGCAGTACTTC. Its protein is CASSYRTGYEQYF.

The chain links TRBV2 to TRBJ2-1; 7 bases map to TRBD2. V lost 8 bases to trimming and J lost 3 bases; unmatched junction nucleotides: 10. Per germline, CDR1 SNHLY and CDR2 FYNNEI. The CDR3 is 15 amino acids. This CDR3 reads CASPGGRGYYNEQFF. CDR3 sequence (DNA): TGTGCCAGCCCCGGAGGGAGGGGCTACTACAATGAGCAGTTCTTC.

The V and J genes are TRBV10-3 and TRBJ2-1; 8 bases are a match to TRBD2. The trim removed 3 bases at V and 6 bases at J, leaving 7 bases unmatched. Germline-derived CDR1 and CDR2 are ENHRY and SYGVKD. The CDR3 consists of 15 residues. CDR3 sequence (DNA): TGTGCCATCAGTGACGTACTAGCGGCCCCCAATGAGCAGTTCTTC. This encodes CAISDVLAAPNEQFF.

The chain employs TRBV25-1 and TRBJ2-6, with 7 bases fitting TRBD1. In germline, CDR1 is MGHDK, CDR2 SYGVNS. The CDR3 is made up of 18 amino acids. V dropped 6 bases and J dropped 0; count of bases not matched to a gene: 11. The CDR3 here is CASRGDSASLSGANVLTF. The CDR3 DNA is TGTGCCAGCAGGGGGGACAGTGCGTCTCTCTCTGGGGCCAACGTCCTGACTTTC.

The V gene is TRBV19, the J gene TRBJ2-7, with 12 nucleotides matching TRBD1. Germline V gene data show CDR1 as LNHDA and CDR2 as SQIVND (reference sequence). The trim removed 6 bases at V and 5 bases at J, leaving 8 bases unmatched. This CDR3 contains 15 residues. The CDR3 spells CASSRDRGPFNEQYF. DNA for the CDR3: TGTGCCAGTAGCCGGGACAGGGGGCCATTTAACGAGCAGTACTTC.

This chain joins TRBV27 and TRBJ2-2, with D possibly being TRBD2 (5 bases). Germline V gene sequence: CDR1 MNHEY, CDR2 SMNVEV (reference sequence). The germline V and J ends were trimmed by 7 bases and 6 bases, with 15 bases remaining between them. The CDR3 runs to 14 residues. The CDR3: CASTRIWESGELFF. CDR3 nucleotides: TGTGCCAGCACGCGTATCTGGGAGTCCGGGGAGCTGTTTTTT.

V and J are TRBV28 and TRBJ2-7; D is uncertain. The CDR3 is 11 residues long. Per the germline V gene, CDR1 is MDHEN and CDR2 is SYDVKM. The V gene lost 5 bases and the J gene lost 6 bases, with 8 bases spanning the gap. CDR3 bases: TGTGCCAGCAGTGGGCGAGTCGAGCAGTACTTC. Encoded protein: CASSGRVEQYF.

This chain joins TRBV7-2 and TRBJ2-7, with D possibly matching TRBD2 (6 bases). The germline V and J ends were trimmed by 0 bases and 0 bases, with 15 bases remaining between them. In germline, CDR1 is SGHTA, CDR2 FQGNSA. The CDR3 consists of 17 residues. The DNA for the CDR3 is TGTGCCAGCAGCTTAGCTATGGGGGGTCTTGACTCCTACGAGCAGTACTTC. Its translation is CASSLAMGGLDSYEQYF.

In its sample, this clone was seen once. This chain uses TRBV6-5 with TRBJ2-7; 12 bases fit TRBD2. The germline V gene encodes CDR1 MNHEY and CDR2 SVGAGI. The CDR3 has 14 amino acids. V lost 5 bases and J lost 6; bases outside the gene matches: 5. As DNA, the CDR3 is TGTGCCAGCAGTCGACTAGCGGGAGTACTCGAGCAGTACTTC. Encoded protein: CASSRLAGVLEQYF.

V usage is TRBV11-2 and J usage is TRBJ2-2; maybe TRBD2 (6 bases). The length of the CDR3 is 15 residues. The V and J ends lost 1 base and 4 bases respectively, with 10 bases between them. From germline, CDR1 is SGHAT and CDR2 FQNNGV. The CDR3 protein is CASSLGARGTGELFF. CDR3 coding DNA: TGTGCCAGCAGCTTAGGGGCGCGGGGCACCGGGGAGCTGTTTTTT.

V usage is TRBV7-2 and J usage is TRBJ2-7, with 9 nucleotides matching TRBD1. With 1 base clipped from V and 1 base from J, the junction kept 5 bases outside the gene matches. The CDR3 totals 16 residues. Germline values: CDR1 SGHTA, CDR2 FQGNSA. The CDR3 DNA follows: TGTGCCAGCAGCTTAGAGTGGGACAGGGTTTCCTACGAGCAGTACTTC. Translation: CASSLEWDRVSYEQYF.

The gene calls are TRBV27 and TRBJ2-7, with TRBD2 matching over 7 bases. Germline CDR1 is MNHEY and CDR2 is SMNVEV (reference sequence). The CDR3 extends over 14 amino acids. V shed 6 bases, J shed 0 bases, and the junction held 5 bases outside the gene matches. As DNA, the CDR3 is TGTGCCAGCAGCCGGGAGGTTCGCTCCTACGAGCAGTACTTC. It specifies CASSREVRSYEQYF.

This chain connects TRBV10-3 to TRBJ2-2; 11 bases are shared with TRBD2. Germline V CDR1 and CDR2: ENHRY, SYGVKD. Losses at the gene ends were 2 bases for V and 1 base for J; bases not matched to a gene: 3. The CDR3 consists of 17 residues. The CDR3 reads CAISEPGTSGNTGELFF. The CDR3 DNA sequence: TGTGCCATCAGTGAGCCGGGGACTAGCGGGAACACCGGGGAGCTGTTTTTT.

The rearrangement uses TRBV7-7 and TRBJ2-5; 9 nucleotides align to TRBD1. Looked up from germline, CDR1 is SSHAT and CDR2 is FNYEAQ (reference sequence). The V and J ends lost 5 bases and 5 bases, in that order; junction bases with no gene match: 6. This CDR3 contains 14 residues. The CDR3 sequence: CASSPRTGEETQYF. The CDR3 DNA sequence: TGTGCCAGCAGCCCAAGGACAGGGGAGGAGACCCAGTACTTC.

The genes are TRBV5-1 and TRBJ2-3; D remains unclear. Trimming took off 4 bases at V and 0 bases at J, with 9 bases between the two ends. This CDR3 region has 14 residues. Germline V lookup: CDR1 SGHRS, CDR2 YFSETQ. The DNA of the CDR3 is TGCGCCAGCAGCCCACTCGAAAGCACAGATACGCAGTATTTT. Its translation: CASSPLESTDTQYF.

The V gene is TRBV11-2, the J gene TRBJ1-4; 7 nucleotides align to TRBD1. V shed 5 bases and J 5 bases; nucleotides not matched to a gene: 2. Per germline, CDR1 SGHAT and CDR2 FQNNGV. The CDR3 is 13 amino acids. The CDR3 spells CASSGDRNEKLFF. The CDR3 DNA reads TGTGCCAGCAGCGGGGACAGAAATGAAAAACTGTTTTTT.

V and J are TRBV2 and TRBJ2-7; 10 bases align to TRBD2. CDR1 is SNHLY and CDR2 is FYNNEI in the germline V gene. CDR3 length equals 14 residues. The V segment lost 9 bases and the J segment 1 base; nucleotides outside the gene matches: 6. CDR3 nucleotides: TGTGCCAGGAGCTTAGCGGGAGGTTCCTACGAGCAGTACTTC. It codes for CARSLAGGSYEQYF.

This rearrangement joins TRBV30 to TRBJ1-5, with 9 bases fitting TRBD1. Germline loops: CDR1 GTSNPN, CDR2 SVGIG (reference sequence). V shed 3 bases and J 1 base; nucleotides not matched to a gene: 4. The CDR3 extends over 15 amino acids. CDR3 in amino acids: CAWREQGASNQPQHF. In DNA, the CDR3 is TGTGCCTGGAGGGAACAGGGGGCAAGCAATCAGCCCCAGCATTTT.

This clone was seen only a few times. The genes are TRBV11-2 and TRBJ1-3; D gene ambiguous. The germline CDR1 and CDR2 sequences are SGHAT and FQNNGV. There are 14 residues in the CDR3. Trimming left V 0 bases short and J 4 bases short, with 7 bases between. The CDR3 coding sequence is TGTGCCAGCAGCTTAGAGAGACTGGGAAACACCATATATTTT. The encoded protein is CASSLERLGNTIYF.

The chain uses TRBV9 and TRBJ1-1; tentatively, D is TRBD1 (5 bases). The V gene's germline CDR1 is SGDLS and CDR2 YYNGEE. Trimming removed 3 bases at V and 5 bases at J, with 11 bases between. The CDR3 consists of 13 residues. CDR3 region: CASSEGLGTEAFF. The CDR3 DNA follows: TGTGCCAGCAGCGAGGGGCTGGGGACTGAAGCTTTCTTT.

This chain uses TRBV25-1 with TRBJ2-3; the match to TRBD2 covers 9 bases. The CDR3 is made up of 15 amino acids. The germline V gene encodes CDR1 MGHDK and CDR2 SYGVNS. Trimming took 1 base from V and 5 from J; bases not matched to a gene: 4. The CDR3 nucleotides read TGTGCCAGCAGTGAATCTGGGCGGGAGGGAGATACGCAGTATTTT. This sequence encodes CASSESGREGDTQYF.

The J gene is TRBJ2-2, the V gene TRBV18, with a weak D call TRBD1 (5 bases). Germline assignment: CDR1 KGHSH and CDR2 LQKENI. This CDR3 spans 15 amino acids. Between the trimmed V and J ends, which lost 3 bases and 2 bases, there was a span of 10 bases. CDR3 residues: CASSPGQINTGELFF. The CDR3, as DNA: TGTGCCAGCTCACCGGGGCAGATAAACACCGGGGAGCTGTTTTTT.

The V call is TRBV7-9, the J call TRBJ2-5, with 11 bases lining up with TRBD2. The J call could be wrong; TRBJ2-7 is a better fit for the DNA end. Germline V gene data show CDR1 as SEHNR and CDR2 as FQNEAQ (reference sequence). CDR3 size: 15 residues. The CDR3 DNA follows: TGTGCCAGCAGCTTGACGGGACTAGCGGATTACGAGCAGTACTTC. This gives the protein CASSLTGLADYEQYF.